What follows are 23 T cell receptor beta chains derived from one specimen sequenced in a study of cytomegalovirus exposure and HLA in healthy donors. The PCR used 60 Vbeta and 13 Jbeta primers. Sequencing was performed with immunoSEQ multiplex PCR; in TCRdb, only in-frame clones are kept and a portion is missing. This sample has roughly 200,000 clones, with around 89% found just once. Material for sequencing was PBMCs. The receptors were gathered from a young woman in good health and CMV-seronegative.

Of note for this clone: Other nucleotide sequences in the sample specify the same CDR3. The rearrangement links TRBV25-1 to TRBJ2-7, with 10 bases matching TRBD2. CDR3 length: 15 residues. CDR1 and CDR2 from the germline V gene are MGHDK and SYGVNS. V was pared by 3 bases and J by 0 bases, with 2 bases of the junction left unmatched. The CDR3, as DNA: TGTGCCAGCAGTGACTGGACTAGCGGCTCCTACGAGCAGTACTTC. Its translation: CASSDWTSGSYEQYF.

The gene calls are TRBV30 and TRBJ2-7, with a possible D match to TRBD1 (6 bases). Looked up from germline, CDR1 is GTSNPN and CDR2 is SVGIG (reference sequence). The CDR3 contains 14 residues. V was pared by 4 bases and J by 6 bases, with 19 bases between. In DNA, the CDR3 is TGTGCCTGGAAGGGGTCAGGGGATATCTTCGAGCAGTACTTC. It is translated as CAWKGSGDIFEQYF.

This chain uses TRBV7-2 with TRBJ2-1; 9 bases are a match to TRBD2. CDR3 length: 17 amino acids. Germline lookup yields CDR1 SGHTA and CDR2 FQGNSA. V lost 6 bases to trimming and J lost 7 bases; unmatched junction nucleotides: 16. Here the CDR3 reads CASRSVAGAKGRNEQFF. The CDR3 DNA sequence: TGTGCCAGCAGGAGCGTAGCGGGAGCGAAAGGTAGGAATGAGCAGTTCTTC.

This clone was recorded once. This rearrangement joins TRBV2 to TRBJ1-1; 10 positions match TRBD1. CDR1 and CDR2 from the germline V gene are SNHLY and FYNNEI. This CDR3 spans 17 amino acids. Losses at the gene ends were 5 bases for V and 4 bases for J; bases not matched to a gene: 13. CDR3 sequence (DNA): TGTGCCAGCAGTACGTCCCGGGACAGGGGAGGGGGCACTGAAGCTTTCTTT. Translating it yields CASSTSRDRGGGTEAFF.

The chain joins TRBV9 to TRBJ1-1, with D possibly being TRBD1 (5 bases). CDR1 is SGDLS, CDR2 YYNGEE, per germline. The CDR3 contains 13 residues. V lost 3 bases and J lost 5, with 11 bases in between. CDR3 region: CASSGLRGTEAFF. In DNA, the CDR3 is TGTGCCAGCAGCGGCCTTCGGGGGACTGAAGCTTTCTTT.

The chain employs TRBV11-2 and TRBJ1-1; D uncertain. The CDR3 runs to 13 residues. Germline assignment: CDR1 SGHAT and CDR2 FQNNGV. Trimming pared 2 bases from V and 0 bases from J, leaving 4 bases between. The CDR3 loop is CASSLFMNTEAFF. The CDR3 DNA sequence: TGTGCCAGCAGCTTATTCATGAACACTGAAGCTTTCTTT. Using reference TRBV11-2 and TRBJ1-1 for the parts outside the CDR3, the full variable domain is EAGVAQSPRYKIIEKRQSVAFWCNPISGHATLYWYQQILGQGPKLLIQFQNNGVVDDSQLPKDRFSAERLKGVDSTLKIQPAKLEDSAVYLCASSLFMNTEAFFGQGTRLTVV.

The V gene is TRBV19, the J gene TRBJ2-6; 9 bases are a match to TRBD1. In germline, CDR1 is LNHDA, CDR2 SQIVND (reference sequence). This CDR3 region has 17 residues. V shed 4 bases, J shed 0 bases, and the junction held 4 bases outside the gene matches. The CDR3 sequence: CASSRDRDASGANVLTF. CDR3 nucleotides: TGTGCCAGTAGTAGGGACAGGGATGCCTCTGGGGCCAACGTCCTGACTTTC.

The chain recombines TRBV4-3 with TRBJ2-1, with 7 positions matching TRBD1. CDR1 is LGHNA and CDR2 is YSLEER in the germline V gene. The CDR3 is 15 residues long. J lost 4 bases, V lost 4 bases, and 7 bases had no gene match. The CDR3 bases are TGCGCCAGCAGCCCTCGGGACAGAAGTTACAATGAGCAGTTCTTC. Amino acids: CASSPRDRSYNEQFF.

J is TRBJ1-1 and V is TRBV5-1, with D possibly TRBD1 on 5 matching bases. CDR1 is SGHRS, CDR2 YFSETQ, per germline. The ends were cut back, 0 bases at V and 1 base at J, with 22 bases in the middle. The CDR3 consists of 19 residues. Here the CDR3 DNA reads TGCGCCAGCAGCTTGGCCTTCCGCACAGGCAATAATCCGAACACTGAAGCTTTCTTT. This sequence encodes CASSLAFRTGNNPNTEAFF.

The chain recombines TRBV4-1 with TRBJ2-7; TRBD1 matches 10 bases. CDR1 is MGHRA and CDR2 is YSYEKL in the germline V gene. V shed 1 base, J shed 5 bases, and the junction held 17 bases outside the gene matches. This CDR3 is 19 amino acids long. CDR3 sequence (DNA): TGCGCCAGCAGCCAAGCGCCGGGACAGGGGCTACTACTCCGCCACGAGCAGTACTTC. The encoded protein is CASSQAPGQGLLLRHEQYF.

This clone has just a few counts. The chain recombines TRBV15 with TRBJ2-7, with TRBD2 matching over 7 bases. Germline V gene lookup returns CDR1 LNHNV and CDR2 YYDKDF (reference sequence). CDR3 length equals 15 residues. V shed 3 bases, J shed 1 base, and the junction held 6 bases outside the gene matches. CDR3 residues: CATSSSGGRSYEQYF. The CDR3 DNA follows: TGTGCCACCAGCAGTTCTGGCGGGAGATCCTACGAGCAGTACTTC.

The chain links TRBV11-2 to TRBJ2-7; possibly TRBD1 for D (5 bases). The CDR3 totals 13 residues. V lost 0 bases and J lost 9, with 12 bases in between. CDR1 is SGHAT, CDR2 FQNNGV, per germline. The CDR3: CASSLDGAMGQYF. In DNA form, the CDR3 reads TGTGCCAGCAGCTTAGATGGGGCCATGGGGCAGTACTTC.

The chain combines TRBV6-5 with TRBJ2-7, with a tentative D call TRBD1 (6 bases). The length of the CDR3 is 14 residues. Germline values: CDR1 MNHEY, CDR2 SVGAGI. The germline V and J ends were trimmed by 0 bases and 3 bases, with 9 bases remaining between them. The CDR3 DNA is TGTGCCAGCAGTTACTCCGCACAGGGCTACGAGCAGTACTTC. Its protein product is CASSYSAQGYEQYF.

The CDR3 region is CASSGASFIGKLFF. The CDR3 bases are TGTGCCAGCAGTGGGGCCTCTTTTATTGGAAAACTGTTTTTT. V usage is TRBV2 and J usage is TRBJ1-4; D is unclear. Germline lookup yields CDR1 SNHLY and CDR2 FYNNEI. V was cut by 4 bases and J by 10 bases, with 16 bases left in between. This CDR3 is 14 amino acids long.

J is TRBJ2-2 and V is TRBV29-1; 16 bases map to TRBD2. The V gene end was trimmed by 7 bases and the J gene end by 1 base; junction bases not matched to a gene: 6. This CDR3 contains 17 residues. Germline values: CDR1 SQVTM, CDR2 ANQGSEA. CDR3 residues: CSATGLAGGLNTGELFF. CDR3 nucleotide sequence: TGCAGCGCTACGGGACTAGCGGGAGGGTTGAACACCGGGGAGCTGTTTTTT.

V is TRBV10-1 and J is TRBJ2-3, with a weak D call TRBD1 (5 bases). The CDR3 has 14 amino acids. The germline V and J ends were trimmed by 4 bases and 2 bases, with 10 bases remaining between them. Germline-derived CDR1 and CDR2 are WNHNN and SYGVQD (reference sequence). The CDR3 reads CASSVRGATDTQYF. CDR3 DNA sequence: TGCGCCAGCAGTGTTAGGGGTGCCACAGATACGCAGTATTTT.

This rearrangement joins TRBV7-2 to TRBJ2-7; TRBD1 is a possible D gene (6 bases). Trimming shortened V by 6 bases and J by 6 bases, and 24 bases separated the two germline ends. Germline V lookup: CDR1 SGHTA, CDR2 FQGNSA. This CDR3 is 16 amino acids long. CDR3 coding DNA: TGTGCCAGCAGAATACAGGGTTCATCTTTATGGGGCGAGCAGTACTTC. It yields the protein CASRIQGSSLWGEQYF.

V usage is TRBV11-2 and J usage is TRBJ2-5; TRBD2 aligns across 7 bases. The CDR3 runs to 13 residues. V lost 2 bases and J lost 5; bases outside the gene matches: 2. Germline V gene sequence: CDR1 SGHAT, CDR2 FQNNGV. The CDR3 nucleotides read TGTGCCAGCAGCTTAAGCGGGGTTGAGACCCAGTACTTC. Amino acids: CASSLSGVETQYF.

This clone was detected once. The chain is built from TRBV4-2 and TRBJ2-7; 9 positions agree with TRBD1. This CDR3 is 15 amino acids long. Germline CDR1 reads LGHNA; CDR2 reads YNFKEQ. Losses at the gene ends were 7 bases for V and 7 bases for J; bases not matched to a gene: 14. CDR3 region: CASTIPGQGRGEQYF. The DNA of the CDR3 is TGTGCCAGCACCATACCGGGACAGGGTAGAGGAGAGCAGTACTTC.

The rearrangement uses TRBV28 and TRBJ2-5; 8 bases line up with TRBD2. The J call could be wrong; TRBJ2-7 is a better fit for the DNA end. The CDR3 consists of 16 residues. The germline CDR1 and CDR2 sequences are MDHEN and SYDVKM. The CDR3 protein is CASSSGGEPNSYEQYF. The CDR3 coding sequence is TGTGCCAGCAGTTCCGGGGGGGAACCCAATTCCTACGAGCAGTACTTC.

The chain employs TRBV6-5 and TRBJ1-2, with D unresolved. This CDR3 contains 12 residues. V shed 2 bases and J shed 4 bases, with 5 bases lying between them. CDR1 is MNHEY and CDR2 is SVGAGI in the germline V gene. CDR3 in amino acids: CASSYGGYGYTF. The CDR3 DNA is TGTGCCAGCAGTTACGGCGGCTATGGCTACACCTTC.

The gene calls are TRBV5-6 and TRBJ2-1, with TRBD2 matching 8 bases. The V gene end was trimmed by 4 bases and the J gene end by 9 bases; junction bases not matched to a gene: 9. The germline CDR1 and CDR2 sequences are SGHDT and YYEEEE. The CDR3 loop spans 14 amino acids. The chain's CDR3 is CASSPGTSLREQFF. The CDR3 DNA reads as TGTGCCAGCAGCCCAGGGACTAGTCTGCGTGAGCAGTTCTTC. The full variable domain, rest sourced from reference TRBV5-6 and TRBJ2-1, is DAGVTQSPTHLIKTRGQQVTLRCSPKSGHDTVSWYQQALGQGPQFIFQYYEEEERQRGNFPDRFSGHQFPNYSSELNVNALLLGDSALYLCASSPGTSLREQFFGPGTRLTVL.

The genes are TRBV11-2 and TRBJ2-5; 9 nucleotides align to TRBD2. The tail of the sequence fits TRBJ2-7 better, so the J call may be wrong. The germline CDR1 and CDR2 sequences are SGHAT and FQNNGV. This CDR3 has 14 amino acids. The chain's CDR3 is CASSPRGGEHEQYF. The CDR3 coding sequence is TGTGCCAGCAGCCCGCGGGGGGGCGAGCACGAGCAGTACTTC.